The entry below describes one T cell receptor (beta chain). The antigen is not known. Germline loops: CDR1 LNHNV, CDR2 YYDKDF (reference sequence). The CDR3 covers 15 residues. V lost 5 bases and J lost 6; bases outside the gene matches: 6. The assay was immunoSEQ multiplex PCR, and TCRdb's table has in-frame clones only and misses some. This repertoire shows 31,000 or so clones, about 71% found once; its top ten account for 3% to 4%. This sample was included in a study of PD-1 blockade in classical Hodgkin lymphoma. Study-level findings and limits: For complete responders, baseline diversity was comparable to that of newly diagnosed patients.

All trial patients relapsed after autologous stem cell transplantation. The sequence was obtained from a human donor with classical Hodgkin lymphoma. This sequence joins TRBV15 and TRBJ2-3; 12 nucleotides line up with TRBD2. Material: peripheral blood mononuclear cells (PBMCs), obtained before the second cycle of nivolumab. CDR3 sequence: CATSSRTSGEDTQYF. Written as DNA, the CDR3 is TGTGCCACCAGCTCCCGGACTAGCGGGGAGGATACGCAGTATTTT. Full variable domain (remainder filled in from reference TRBV15 and TRBJ2-3): DAMVIQNPRYQVTQFGKPVTLSCSQTLNHNVMYWYQQKSSQAPKLLFHYYDKDFNNEADTPDNFQSRRPNTSFCFLDIRSPGLGDTAMYLCATSSRTSGEDTQYFGPGTRLTVL.